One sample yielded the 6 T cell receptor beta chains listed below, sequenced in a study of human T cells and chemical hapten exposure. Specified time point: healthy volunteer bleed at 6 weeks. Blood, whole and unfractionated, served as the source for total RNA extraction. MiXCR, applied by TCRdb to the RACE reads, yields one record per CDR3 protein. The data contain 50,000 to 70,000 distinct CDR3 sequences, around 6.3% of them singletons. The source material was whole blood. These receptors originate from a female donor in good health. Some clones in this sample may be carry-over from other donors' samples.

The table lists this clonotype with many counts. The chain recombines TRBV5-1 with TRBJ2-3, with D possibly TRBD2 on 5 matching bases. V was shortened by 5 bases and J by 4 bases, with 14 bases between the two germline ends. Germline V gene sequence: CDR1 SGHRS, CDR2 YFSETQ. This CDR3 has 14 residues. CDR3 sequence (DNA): TGCGCCAGCAGGGTCGGGATTGTCCCAGATACGCAGTATTTT. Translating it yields CASRVGIVPDTQYF.

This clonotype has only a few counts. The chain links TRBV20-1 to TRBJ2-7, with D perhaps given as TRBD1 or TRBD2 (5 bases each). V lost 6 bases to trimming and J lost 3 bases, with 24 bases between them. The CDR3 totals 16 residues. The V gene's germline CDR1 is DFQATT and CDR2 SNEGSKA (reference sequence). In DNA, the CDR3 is TGCAGTGCCGAGGGACGGACTTCAGAGAATCTCTACGAGCAGTACTTC. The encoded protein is CSAEGRTSENLYEQYF.

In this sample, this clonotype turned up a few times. The CDR3 DNA reads TGCAGTGCTAGAGACAGGGGCGAAACAGATACGCAGTATTTT. Translated: CSARDRGETDTQYF. V usage is TRBV20-1 and J usage is TRBJ2-3; possible D gene TRBD1, 6 bases. The V end lost 0 bases, the J end lost 3 bases, and 10 bases lay between the germline ends. The germline gives CDR1 DFQATT, CDR2 SNEGSKA (reference sequence). The CDR3 totals 14 residues.

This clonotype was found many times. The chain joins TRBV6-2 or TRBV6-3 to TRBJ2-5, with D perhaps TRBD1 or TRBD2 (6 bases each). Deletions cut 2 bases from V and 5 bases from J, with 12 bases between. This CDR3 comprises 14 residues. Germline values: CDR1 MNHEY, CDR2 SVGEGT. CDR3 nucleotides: TGTGCCAGCAGTTACAACAGGAGGGGGGAGACCCAGTACTTC. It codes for CASSYNRRGETQYF.

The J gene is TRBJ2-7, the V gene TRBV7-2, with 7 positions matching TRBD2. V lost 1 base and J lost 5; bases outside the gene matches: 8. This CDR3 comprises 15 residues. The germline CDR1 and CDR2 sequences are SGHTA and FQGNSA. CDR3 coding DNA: TGTGCCAGCAGCTTAGGAGGGACTATCCGGAACGAGCAGTACTTC. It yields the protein CASSLGGTIRNEQYF.

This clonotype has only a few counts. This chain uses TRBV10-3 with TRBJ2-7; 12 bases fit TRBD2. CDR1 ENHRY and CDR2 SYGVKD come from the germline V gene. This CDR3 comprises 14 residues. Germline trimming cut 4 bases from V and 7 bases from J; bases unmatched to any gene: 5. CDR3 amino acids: CAISGRLAGEEQYF. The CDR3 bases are TGTGCCATCAGTGGACGACTAGCGGGAGAAGAGCAGTACTTC.